This T cell receptor (beta chain) derives from a study of regulatory T cells in long-lasting Graves disease. As for time point: newly diagnosed GD, antithyroid drugs for less than 3 months. Preparation of the TCR library used RNA extracted from PBMCs. The authors drew patients from an endocrinology department in Xi'an, China. CDR3-region Arm-PCR and iRepertoire HTBI primers produced the TCR beta libraries. Per the study methods: Sample data revealed under 75 TRBV and over twelve TRBJ segments. TCRdb used MiXCR to reprocess the multiplex PCR reads, holding one entry per CDR3 protein. The V and J calls were determined by TCRdb, not by the authors. The sample shows around 230,000 distinct CDR3 sequences, around 20% of them seen only once. The table lists this clonotype with many counts. Its antigen is as yet unknown. Study results and limitations: Small numbers of samples may have cut accuracy. Persistent patients had more shared public clonotypes (under 3,000) than new patients (about 1,000).

Germline V lookup: CDR1 MDHEN, CDR2 SYDVKM. The V and J ends lost 2 bases and 5 bases respectively, with 6 bases between them. This CDR3 has 12 residues. This TCR came from a female donor with Graves disease. The source was peripheral blood mononuclear cells (PBMCs), collected at new diagnosis, from a patient treated with antithyroid drugs. The chain is built from TRBV28 and TRBJ1-2; D gene uncertain. CDR3 coding DNA: TGTGCCAGCAGTTTAAGGGTTTATGGCTACACCTTC. The encoded protein is CASSLRVYGYTF.